This T cell receptor beta chain was documented in a study of T-cell memory formation after mild COVID-19. Via MiXCR, TCRdb re-called the 5' RACE reads, giving one row per CDR3 protein. The sample yields approximately 270,000 distinct CDR3 sequences, roughly 15% seen once. Losses at the gene ends were 7 bases for V and 3 bases for J; bases not matched to a gene: 7. The CDR3 loop spans 13 amino acids. From germline, CDR1 is DFQATT and CDR2 SNEGSKA (reference sequence). This clonotype appeared a few times. No antigen is known for it. Findings and caveats of the study: Of the contracting clones, CD4+ ones lay mainly in CM and EM, and CD8+ ones in EMRA.

This clonotype was sampled from a man between 18 and 35 years old who had mild COVID-19 (a few samples of this study predate the infection). Cell type and time point are not known. This chain links TRBV20-1 with TRBJ2-7; 9 bases are shared with TRBD1. Sequences were obtained from PBMCs or a T cell subset sorted from them (not recorded which). The CDR3 loop is CSVKQGAFYEQYF. The DNA for the CDR3 is TGCAGTGTCAAACAGGGGGCGTTCTACGAGCAGTACTTC.